The 5 T cell receptor beta chains below all came from one sample that was sequenced in a study of cytomegalovirus exposure and HLA in healthy donors. In the PCR, 60 Vbeta and 13 Jbeta primers were used. TCRdb keeps only in-frame clones here, not all; method: immunoSEQ multiplex PCR. There are roughly 34,000 clones in the sample, with 3% to 4.5% held by the top ten. Sequenced: PBMCs. These receptor sequences come from a man aged 35 to 55 in good health and CMV-seronegative.

The chain recombines TRBV4-3 with TRBJ2-5; 8 bases fit TRBD1. This CDR3 region has 14 residues. Looked up from germline, CDR1 is LGHNA and CDR2 is YSLEER. V trimming: 5 bases; J trimming: 5 bases; junction bases outside the gene matches: 7. CDR3 sequence (DNA): TGCGCCAGCAGCGCTCAGGGGGCGAGGGAGACCCAGTACTTC. It codes for CASSAQGARETQYF.

The chain couples TRBV7-9 to TRBJ2-1; tentative D call: TRBD2 (5 bases). The V gene lost 1 base and the J gene lost 12 bases, with 13 bases spanning the gap. The CDR3 is 13 amino acids. Germline CDR1 SEHNR, CDR2 FQNEAQ (reference sequence). The CDR3 DNA reads TGTGCCAGCAGCTTAGAGTCGTTCCGGGGGCAGTTCTTC. Its translation is CASSLESFRGQFF.

This sequence joins TRBV18 and TRBJ2-5; 7 bases map to TRBD2. The end of the DNA fits TRBJ2-7 better, so the J call may be wrong. Germline-derived CDR1 and CDR2 are KGHSH and LQKENI. The CDR3 sequence is 15 residues long. In nucleotides, the CDR3 is TGTGCCAGCTCACCACCTGCGGGAGCAACCTACGAGCAGTACTTC. This codes for CASSPPAGATYEQYF.

The chain uses TRBV9 and TRBJ1-5; 7 positions match TRBD1. Trimming cost V 4 bases and J 2 bases; bases outside gene matches: 12. The CDR3 is made up of 17 amino acids. Germline loops: CDR1 SGDLS, CDR2 YYNGEE. The CDR3 region is CASSPPGTGEGNQPQHF. Written as DNA, the CDR3 is TGTGCCAGCAGCCCTCCCGGCACAGGGGAGGGCAATCAGCCCCAGCATTTT.

The chain recombines TRBV29-1 with TRBJ2-7; tentative D call: TRBD2 (7 bases). V was trimmed by 3 bases and J by 3 bases, leaving 18 bases between them. CDR1 and CDR2 (germline): SQVTM, ANQGSEA. The CDR3 is made up of 15 amino acids. Written as DNA, the CDR3 is TGCAGCGTTGAGATAGGGTGGGAGGGGGTCTACGAGCAGTACTTC. This gives the protein CSVEIGWEGVYEQYF.